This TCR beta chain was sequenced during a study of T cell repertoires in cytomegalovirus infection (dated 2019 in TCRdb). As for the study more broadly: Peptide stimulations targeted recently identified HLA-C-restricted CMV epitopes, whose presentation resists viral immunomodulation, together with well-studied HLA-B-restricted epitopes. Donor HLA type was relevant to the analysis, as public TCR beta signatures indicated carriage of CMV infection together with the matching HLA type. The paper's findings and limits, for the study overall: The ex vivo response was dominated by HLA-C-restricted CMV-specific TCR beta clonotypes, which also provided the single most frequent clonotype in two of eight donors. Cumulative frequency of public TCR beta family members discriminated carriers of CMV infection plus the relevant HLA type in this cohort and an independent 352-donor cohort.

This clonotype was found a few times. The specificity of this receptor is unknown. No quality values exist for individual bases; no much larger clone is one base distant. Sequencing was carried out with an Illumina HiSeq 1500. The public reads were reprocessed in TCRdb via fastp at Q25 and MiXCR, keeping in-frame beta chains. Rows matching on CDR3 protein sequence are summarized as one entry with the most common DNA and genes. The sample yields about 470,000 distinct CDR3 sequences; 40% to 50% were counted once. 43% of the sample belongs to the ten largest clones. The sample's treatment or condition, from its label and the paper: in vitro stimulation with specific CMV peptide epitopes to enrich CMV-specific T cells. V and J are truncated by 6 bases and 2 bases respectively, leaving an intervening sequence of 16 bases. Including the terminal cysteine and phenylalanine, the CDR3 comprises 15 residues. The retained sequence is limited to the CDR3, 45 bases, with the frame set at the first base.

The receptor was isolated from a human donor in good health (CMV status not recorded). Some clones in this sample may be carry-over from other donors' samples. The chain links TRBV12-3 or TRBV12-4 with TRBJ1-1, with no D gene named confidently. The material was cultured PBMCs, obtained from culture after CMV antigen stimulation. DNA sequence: TGTGCCAGCAGGCTGTCGGGAATTGGAAACACTGAAGCTTTCTTT. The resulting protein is CASRLSGIGNTEAFF.